A selection of T cell receptor beta chains follows, all from one sample in a study of T cell responses to AZD1222 COVID-19 vaccine. TCRdb's copy holds only in-frame clones and misses some; the assay was immunoSEQ multiplex PCR. There are about 150,000 clones in the sample; around 91% occur only once, and around 6.3% lies in the top ten. This material consisted of peripheral blood, taken 28 days after the second AZD1222 dose. These TCRs come from an adult who received the AZD1222 COVID-19 vaccine. Both conserved end residues are part of each CDR3. Fields, in order: V gene, clone size, J gene, CDR3 protein. Size is stated for part of the rows, as once, few or many counts, or as a class when the clone is expanded.

TRBV11-3	NA	TRBJ2-1	CASSLGETGPNNEQFF
TRBV6-1	once	TRBJ2-7	CASSDNPNRVGEQYF
TRBV11-1	NA	TRBJ1-2	CASSFTGPQTNYGYTF
TRBV6-1	NA	TRBJ2-6	CASSTGAGANVLTF
TRBV6-2/TRBV6-3	NA	TRBJ1-4	CASSFGTTTNEKLFF
TRBV9	NA	TRBJ2-6	CASSETPGANVLTF
TRBV2	NA	TRBJ2-7	CASSGRAGTSPYEQYF
TRBV5-6	NA	TRBJ1-2	CASSWDRAGSKGTNGYTF
TRBV6-5	NA	TRBJ2-7	CASTPGSGEQYF
TRBV4-2	NA	TRBJ2-5	CASSRGDQPTETQYF
TRBV9	NA	TRBJ1-5	CASSIAGVNQPQHF
TRBV19	NA	TRBJ1-3	CASSEQPLSGNTIYF
TRBV19	NA	TRBJ1-3	CASSGGNAIQLSGNTIYF
TRBV28	NA	TRBJ1-1	CASSLAPPVNTEAFF
TRBV5-1	NA	TRBJ2-2	CASSLVLGGGTNTGELFF
TRBV4-1	NA	TRBJ2-2	CASSHLLAGENTGELFF
TRBV21-1	once	TRBJ2-1	CASSLRHNSYNEQFF
TRBV4-1	once	TRBJ2-3	CASRGLATSTDTQYF
TRBV28	NA	TRBJ1-1	CASSSTTRRRPAFF
TRBV28	NA	TRBJ2-7	CASSLGLAGSYEQYF
TRBV25-1	NA	TRBJ2-1	CASSDPKRSSYNEQFF
TRBV9	NA	TRBJ1-6	CASSVGLPNSPLHF
TRBV23-1	NA	TRBJ1-6	CASSHRDRGYSNSPLHF
TRBV28	NA	TRBJ1-2	CARPGGGYGYTF
TRBV12-3/TRBV12-4	NA	TRBJ1-2	CASSPRQVYGYTF
TRBV6-5	NA	TRBJ2-7	CASSYRDSHSYEQYF
TRBV19	NA	TRBJ1-1	CASTPGRLNTEAFF
TRBV7-2	NA	TRBJ2-5	CASSLAGGETQYF
TRBV7-8	NA	TRBJ2-1	CASSPERAGRKVQFF
TRBV6-5	once	TRBJ1-2	CASSHRRSNYGYTF
TRBV28	NA	TRBJ2-2	CASGTGGARAGELFF
TRBV7-2	NA	TRBJ1-2	CASSRDGNYGYTF
TRBV4-2	NA	TRBJ2-5	CASSPLAGGPSGETQYF
TRBV30	NA	TRBJ1-5	CAWSVWGQGGQPQHF
TRBV12-3/TRBV12-4	NA	TRBJ2-3	CASSLSTDTQYF
TRBV12-5	few	TRBJ2-1	CASGLTAGGPSYNEQFF
TRBV6-5	NA	TRBJ2-2	CASSYFQNSRRGELFF
TRBV18	NA	TRBJ2-7	CASSSQQGRSYEQYF
TRBV21-1	NA	TRBJ1-2	CASSWGEPPNYGYTF
TRBV7-2	NA	TRBJ2-7	CASSQDLLYEQYF